These 27 T cell receptor beta chains came from one sample sequenced in a study of beta chain features in type 1 diabetes. Study-level results: In all four CD4+ subsets, TCRB CDR3 length was significantly, moderately reduced in type 1 diabetes.

Since all of the isolated RNA was reverse transcribed, expressed TCRB transcripts were what got sequenced. Some clones are missing from TCRdb's copy, which holds only in-frame ones; the method was immunoSEQ multiplex PCR. The data hold roughly 180,000 clones, with 6% to 9% observed a single time. Their recognized antigens are unknown. The specimen was central memory CD4+ T cells from blood. These receptors were collected from a man younger than 30 with type 1 diabetes.

The J gene is TRBJ2-7, the V gene TRBV7-2; TRBD2 matches 9 bases. Germline V lookup: CDR1 SGHTA, CDR2 FQGNSA. The CDR3 spans 14 residues. The J segment lost 6 bases and the V segment lost 5 bases, leaving 8 bases of the junction unmatched. The CDR3: CASSPGTSRPEQYF. The CDR3 region has the DNA TGTGCCAGCAGCCCTGGGACTAGCCGCCCCGAGCAGTACTTC.

This clone was counted between two and nine times. The chain carries TRBV7-9 and TRBJ2-3; D gene uncertain. V was clipped by 6 bases and J by 5 bases, with 6 bases between them. Per the germline V gene, CDR1 is SEHNR and CDR2 is FQNEAQ (reference sequence). CDR3 length equals 11 residues. The CDR3 bases are TGTGCCAGCAGTCCCGTAGATACGCAGTATTTT. Translated, it gives CASSPVDTQYF.

This clone has a handful of counts. The V and J genes are TRBV7-2 and TRBJ2-5, with D tentatively TRBD1 (6 bases). Germline CDR1 SGHTA, CDR2 FQGNSA. Deletions cut 7 bases from V and 7 bases from J, with 13 bases between. This CDR3 has 12 amino acids. The CDR3 protein is CASTLGHATQYF. The CDR3, as DNA: TGTGCCAGCACCCTGGGACACGCGACCCAGTACTTC. Complete variable domain (other parts from reference TRBV7-2 and TRBJ2-5): GAGVSQSPSNKVTEKGKDVELRCDPISGHTALYWYRQSLGQGLEFLIYFQGNSAPDKSGLPSDRFSAERTGGSVSTLTIQRTQQEDSAVYLCASTLGHATQYFGPGTRLLVL.

V and J are TRBV12-5 and TRBJ2-1; 8 bases line up with TRBD1. Germline values: CDR1 LGHNT, CDR2 FRNRAP. The CDR3 length is 15 residues. V dropped 5 bases and J dropped 9; count of bases not matched to a gene: 12. CDR3: CASGADRVGGVEQFF. CDR3 in DNA: TGTGCTAGTGGTGCGGACAGGGTGGGTGGGGTTGAGCAGTTCTTC. The whole variable domain, filled in from reference TRBV12-5 and TRBJ2-1, reads DARVTQTPRHKVTEMGQEVTMRCQPILGHNTVFWYRQTMMQGLELLAYFRNRAPLDDSGMPKDRFSAEMPDATLATLKIQPSEPRDSAVYFCASGADRVGGVEQFFGPGTRLTVL.

The DNA of the CDR3 is TGTGCCAGCAGCCGTGACAGGGCGTCAACCGGGGAGCTGTTTTTT. Translated: CASSRDRASTGELFF. The chain recombines TRBV6-5 with TRBJ2-2; 7 positions agree with TRBD1. The germline gives CDR1 MNHEY, CDR2 SVGAGI. With V trimmed by 6 bases and J by 5 bases, 9 bases remained unmatched. The CDR3 consists of 15 residues.

About this clone: The same CDR3 is also encoded by other DNA sequences in this sample. The chain carries TRBV11-2 and TRBJ1-1; maybe TRBD1 (5 bases). The length of the CDR3 is 13 residues. Germline CDR1 and CDR2: SGHAT and FQNNGV. Trimming shortened V by 1 base and J by 5 bases, and 8 bases separated the two germline ends. The CDR3 coding sequence is TGTGCCAGCAGCTTAGTCAGGGAAACTGAAGCTTTCTTT. This sequence encodes CASSLVRETEAFF.

The table lists this clone with many counts. The CDR3 protein is CSASRLDEQFF. CDR3 sequence (DNA): TGCAGCGCGTCGAGACTAGATGAGCAGTTCTTC. This chain connects TRBV29-1 to TRBJ2-1; D perhaps matches TRBD2 (6 bases). CDR1 is SQVTM and CDR2 is ANQGSEA in the germline V gene. The CDR3 loop spans 11 amino acids. V lost 7 bases, J lost 8 bases, and 12 bases lay in between.

The chain is built from TRBV13 and TRBJ2-7; tentative D call: TRBD2 (6 bases). V lost 4 bases and J lost 11, with 21 bases in between. Per germline, CDR1 PRHDT and CDR2 FYEKMQ (reference sequence). The CDR3 consists of 14 residues. CDR3 nucleotides: TGTGCCAGCAGCTCGGGGACTTTACCATCAAGGAAGTACTTC. It yields the protein CASSSGTLPSRKYF.

This clone has just a few counts. The chain combines TRBV5-1 with TRBJ1-4, with no clear D. Trimming took 4 bases from V and 6 from J, leaving 16 bases between them. CDR3 length equals 15 residues. Germline V gene sequence: CDR1 SGHRS, CDR2 YFSETQ. CDR3 nucleotide sequence: TGCGCCAGCAGCGCGGGTGGGAGTATGGATGAAAAACTGTTTTTT. It specifies CASSAGGSMDEKLFF.

This clone was detected a few times. The chain is built from TRBV5-1 and TRBJ2-5; a possible D gene is TRBD2 (6 bases). Germline V gene data show CDR1 as SGHRS and CDR2 as YFSETQ. The CDR3 is 14 residues long. V lost 1 base and J 5 bases, leaving 12 bases between the germline ends. This CDR3 is CASSLSGDSETQYF. The CDR3 coding sequence is TGCGCCAGCAGCTTGTCGGGGGATTCGGAGACCCAGTACTTC.

The chain combines TRBV11-2 with TRBJ2-5, with D possibly TRBD2 on 5 matching bases. The CDR3 is made up of 14 amino acids. Deletions cut 5 bases from V and 3 bases from J, with 13 bases between. Looked up from germline, CDR1 is SGHAT and CDR2 is FQNNGV. CDR3: CASSRGSGEETQYF. The CDR3 DNA reads TGTGCCAGCAGCCGCGGAAGCGGTGAAGAGACCCAGTACTTC.

In its sample, this clone was seen a few times. The CDR3 nucleotides are TGCGCCAGCAGCTCTCATGGGGGGGGCCAGTCCAATGAGCAGTTCTTC. Translation: CASSSHGGGQSNEQFF. The rearrangement links TRBV5-1 to TRBJ2-1, with D possibly matching TRBD2 (7 bases). The V gene lost 3 bases and the J gene lost 6 bases, with 19 bases spanning the gap. Germline V gives CDR1 SGHRS, CDR2 YFSETQ. The CDR3 totals 16 residues.

This clone was detected a few times. The J gene is TRBJ2-7, the V gene TRBV5-6; 8 bases map to TRBD2. Looked up from germline, CDR1 is SGHDT and CDR2 is YYEEEE. The length of the CDR3 is 14 residues. Germline trimming cut 2 bases from V and 6 bases from J; bases unmatched to any gene: 7. CDR3 sequence reads: CASSLAGVMREQYF. The CDR3, as DNA: TGTGCCAGCAGCTTAGCGGGAGTAATGCGCGAGCAGTACTTC. Full variable domain (missing parts from reference TRBV5-6 and TRBJ2-7): DAGVTQSPTHLIKTRGQQVTLRCSPKSGHDTVSWYQQALGQGPQFIFQYYEEEERQRGNFPDRFSGHQFPNYSSELNVNALLLGDSALYLCASSLAGVMREQYFGPGTRLTVT.

V is TRBV29-1 and J is TRBJ2-7; D not resolved. The CDR3 totals 11 residues. The V and J ends lost 5 bases and 3 bases respectively, with 8 bases between them. CDR1 is SQVTM and CDR2 is ANQGSEA in the germline V gene. CDR3 region: CSVKQSYEQYF. The CDR3 DNA sequence: TGCAGCGTTAAACAGAGCTACGAGCAGTACTTC.

The V and J genes are TRBV27 and TRBJ2-3; D not certain. CDR1 is MNHEY, CDR2 SMNVEV, per germline (reference sequence). Trimming took 10 bases from V and 0 from J, leaving 14 bases between them. There are 14 residues in the CDR3. The CDR3 nucleotides read TGTGCCACCGCCAAGAAGACTAGCACAGATACGCAGTATTTT. Translation gives CATAKKTSTDTQYF.

The chain carries TRBV21-1 and TRBJ2-4; TRBD2 is the table's D call, not checked against the DNA. TRBV21-1 is a recognized pseudogene. The CDR3 runs 14 residues. The CDR3 region has the DNA TGTGCCAGCAGCACTACGGGATGGGCAAACATTCAGTACTTC. Protein product: CASSTTGWANIQYF.

This chain joins TRBV7-2 and TRBJ2-1; D might be TRBD1 (6 bases). Trimming left V 1 base short and J 0 bases short, with 10 bases between. CDR1 and CDR2 (germline): SGHTA, FQGNSA. The CDR3 contains 16 residues. Written as DNA, the CDR3 is TGTGCCAGCAGCTTAGTAGGACAGAACTCCTACAATGAGCAGTTCTTC. It translates to CASSLVGQNSYNEQFF.

This clone showed up just a few times. J is TRBJ2-7 and V is TRBV5-1, with D possibly matching TRBD2 (6 bases). The V end lost 2 bases, the J end lost 1 base, and 10 bases lay between the germline ends. Germline values: CDR1 SGHRS, CDR2 YFSETQ. The CDR3 contains 14 residues. The CDR3 region has the DNA TGCGCCAGCAGCTTTAACGCGGGGTCCTACGAGCAGTACTTC. Amino acids: CASSFNAGSYEQYF.

The sample holds many counts of this clone. The chain combines TRBV2 with TRBJ2-1; TRBD2 agrees at 9 bases. Looked up from germline, CDR1 is SNHLY and CDR2 is FYNNEI. Trimming removed 8 bases from V and 1 base from J; junction bases left unmatched: 6. The CDR3 covers 15 residues. CDR3 sequence: CASDLAGVSYNEQFF. The CDR3 bases are TGTGCCAGCGATTTAGCGGGAGTATCCTACAATGAGCAGTTCTTC.

This sequence joins TRBV9 and TRBJ2-2; D is unresolved. V gave up 1 base and J gave up 6 bases, with 4 bases separating them. From germline, CDR1 is SGDLS and CDR2 YYNGEE. This CDR3 is built from 12 residues. The CDR3: CASSVFAGELFF. The CDR3 DNA reads as TGTGCCAGCAGCGTATTCGCCGGGGAGCTGTTTTTT.

V is TRBV15 and J is TRBJ2-7, with a weak D call TRBD2 (5 bases). CDR1 and CDR2 from the germline V gene are LNHNV and YYDKDF (reference sequence). This CDR3 contains 13 residues. V lost 6 bases and J lost 5, with 14 bases in between. The CDR3 loop is CATRSLARDEQYF. The CDR3 bases are TGTGCCACCAGGTCGCTAGCAAGGGACGAGCAGTACTTC.

This clone has more than one count but fewer than ten. J is TRBJ1-1 and V is TRBV5-6; D possibly corresponds to TRBD1 (6 bases). The CDR3 contains 14 residues. Trimming removed 3 bases at V and 1 base at J, with 10 bases between. The germline CDR1 and CDR2 sequences are SGHDT and YYEEEE. For the CDR3, the DNA is TGTGCCAGCAGCTCCGGACAGAGGAACACTGAAGCTTTCTTT. This codes for CASSSGQRNTEAFF.

This chain joins TRBV28 and TRBJ1-6; 8 bases map to TRBD1. The CDR3 length is 16 residues. V dropped 5 bases and J dropped 9; count of bases not matched to a gene: 12. The germline V gene has CDR1 MDHEN and CDR2 SYDVKM. The CDR3 protein is CASSASGTGLSSPLHF. The DNA of the CDR3 is TGTGCCAGCAGTGCCTCCGGGACAGGATTGAGTTCACCCCTCCACTTT.

A few counts support this clone. The rearrangement joins TRBV5-1 to TRBJ2-7; the D gene is possibly TRBD1 (5 bases). V lost 0 bases to trimming and J lost 0 bases, with 7 bases between them. CDR1 is SGHRS and CDR2 is YFSETQ in the germline V gene. This CDR3 has 14 residues. The CDR3 reads CASSLDRTSYEQYF. CDR3 nucleotides: TGCGCCAGCAGCTTGGACAGGACCTCCTACGAGCAGTACTTC.

This clone has only a few counts. The chain joins TRBV30 to TRBJ2-1; 8 nucleotides align to TRBD2. CDR1 is GTSNPN, CDR2 SVGIG, per germline (reference sequence). The CDR3 contains 13 residues. With 4 bases clipped from V and 9 bases from J, the junction kept 8 bases outside the gene matches. The CDR3 coding sequence is TGTGCCTGGAACGAAGCGGGGGAAGGTGAGCAGTTCTTC. Translated: CAWNEAGEGEQFF. Complete variable domain (other parts from reference TRBV30 and TRBJ2-1): SQTIHQWPATLVQPVGSPLSLECTVEGTSNPNLYWYRQAAGRGLQLLFYSVGIGQISSEVPQNLSASRPQDRQFILSSKKLLLSDSGFYLCAWNEAGEGEQFFGPGTRLTVL.

J is TRBJ2-2 and V is TRBV2, with D unclear. The germline CDR1 and CDR2 sequences are SNHLY and FYNNEI. The germline V and J ends were trimmed by 7 bases and 3 bases, with 6 bases remaining between them. This CDR3 region has 12 residues. This CDR3 reads CASTRYTGELFF. DNA for the CDR3: TGTGCCAGCACTAGATACACCGGGGAGCTGTTTTTT.

This clone appeared a few times. The chain links TRBV28 to TRBJ1-4; D is perhaps TRBD1 (6 bases). Germline V lookup: CDR1 MDHEN, CDR2 SYDVKM. CDR3 length: 15 residues. V lost 5 bases to trimming and J lost 4 bases, with 14 bases between them. CDR3 DNA: TGTGCCAGCAGTCCCCCACAGGGACATAATGAAAAACTGTTTTTT. Protein sequence: CASSPPQGHNEKLFF.